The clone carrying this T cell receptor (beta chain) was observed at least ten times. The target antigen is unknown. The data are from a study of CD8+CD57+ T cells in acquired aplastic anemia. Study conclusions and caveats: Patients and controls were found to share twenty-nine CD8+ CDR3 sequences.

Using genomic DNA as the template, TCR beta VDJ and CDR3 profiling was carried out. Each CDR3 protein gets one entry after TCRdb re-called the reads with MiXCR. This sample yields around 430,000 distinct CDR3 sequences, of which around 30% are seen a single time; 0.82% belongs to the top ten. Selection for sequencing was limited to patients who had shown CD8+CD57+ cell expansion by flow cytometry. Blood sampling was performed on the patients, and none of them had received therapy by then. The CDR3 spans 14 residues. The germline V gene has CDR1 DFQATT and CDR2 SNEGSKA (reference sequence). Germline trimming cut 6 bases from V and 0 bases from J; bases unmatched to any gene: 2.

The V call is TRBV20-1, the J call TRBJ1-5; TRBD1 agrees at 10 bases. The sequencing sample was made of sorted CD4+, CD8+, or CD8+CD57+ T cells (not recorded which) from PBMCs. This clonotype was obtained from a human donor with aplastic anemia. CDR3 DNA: TGCAGTGCGAGGACAGGGGGTAGCAATCAGCCCCAGCATTTT. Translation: CSARTGGSNQPQHF.